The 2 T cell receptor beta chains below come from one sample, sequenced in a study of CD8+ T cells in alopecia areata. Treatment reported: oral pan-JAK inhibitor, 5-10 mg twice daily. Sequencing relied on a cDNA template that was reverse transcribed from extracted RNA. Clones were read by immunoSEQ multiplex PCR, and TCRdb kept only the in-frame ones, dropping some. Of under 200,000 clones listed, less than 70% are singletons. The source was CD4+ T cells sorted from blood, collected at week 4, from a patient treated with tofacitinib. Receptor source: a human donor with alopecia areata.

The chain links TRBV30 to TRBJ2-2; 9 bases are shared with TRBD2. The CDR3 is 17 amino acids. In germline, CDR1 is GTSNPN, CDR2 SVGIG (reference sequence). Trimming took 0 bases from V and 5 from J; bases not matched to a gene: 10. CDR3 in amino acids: CAWSVGRAGGVTGELFF. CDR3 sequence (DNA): TGTGCCTGGAGTGTTGGACGAGCGGGGGGCGTGACCGGGGAGCTGTTTTTT.

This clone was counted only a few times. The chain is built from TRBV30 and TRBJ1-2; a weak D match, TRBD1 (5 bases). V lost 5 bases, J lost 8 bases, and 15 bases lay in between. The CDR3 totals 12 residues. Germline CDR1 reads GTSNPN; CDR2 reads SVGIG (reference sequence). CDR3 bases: TGTGCCTGGGACTCCGGGCAGGGCGGCTACACCTTC. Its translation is CAWDSGQGGYTF. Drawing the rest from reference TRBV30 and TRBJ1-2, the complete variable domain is SQTIHQWPATLVQPVGSPLSLECTVEGTSNPNLYWYRQAAGRGLQLLFYSVGIGQISSEVPQNLSASRPQDRQFILSSKKLLLSDSGFYLCAWDSGQGGYTFGSGTRLTVV.